These 5 T cell receptor beta chains were sequenced from one sample in a study of regulatory T cells in long-lasting Graves disease. As for time point: newly diagnosed GD, antithyroid drugs for less than 3 months. Generation of the TCR library employed RNA extracted from PBMCs. Arm-PCR of CDR3 regions and iRepertoire HTBI primers were used to build TCR beta libraries. TCRdb redid the calling of the multiplex PCR reads with MiXCR, one entry per CDR3 protein. The sample carries 350,000 to 450,000 distinct CDR3 sequences, 15% recorded once. These data also formed part of another study, on T cells in Graves' hyperthyroidism and ophthalmopathy.

Sequenced material: peripheral blood mononuclear cells (PBMCs), taken at new diagnosis, from a patient treated with antithyroid drugs. Source of these receptors: a woman aged 35 to 49 with Graves disease.

This clonotype was seen more than once but under ten times. This chain joins TRBV5-1 and TRBJ2-7, with TRBD1 matching 9 bases. Germline lookup yields CDR1 SGHRS and CDR2 YFSETQ. This CDR3 has 14 amino acids. V was pared by 3 bases and J by 5 bases, with 6 bases of the junction left unmatched. CDR3: CASSWGTGSHEQYF. In nucleotides, the CDR3 is TGCGCCAGCAGCTGGGGGACAGGGAGCCACGAGCAGTACTTC. The whole variable domain, filled in from reference TRBV5-1 and TRBJ2-7, reads KAGVTQTPRYLIKTRGQQVTLSCSPISGHRSVSWYQQTPGQGLQFLFEYFSETQRNKGNFPGRFSGRQFSNSRSEMNVSTLELGDSALYLCASSWGTGSHEQYFGPGTRLTVT.

The sample holds many counts of this clonotype. The chain carries TRBV7-2 and TRBJ2-1, with 8 bases lining up with TRBD2. In germline, CDR1 is SGHTA, CDR2 FQGNSA. The CDR3 spans 15 residues. With V trimmed by 5 bases and J by 7 bases, 10 bases remained unmatched. The CDR3 sequence is CASSLSAGVSNEQFF. The CDR3 region has the DNA TGTGCCAGCAGCCTCTCAGCGGGAGTATCAAATGAGCAGTTCTTC.

The chain combines TRBV7-3 with TRBJ2-2; D is unclear. Per germline, CDR1 SGHTA and CDR2 FQGTGA. This CDR3 contains 13 residues. V gave up 2 bases and J gave up 6 bases, with 7 bases separating them. CDR3 nucleotides: TGTGCCAGCAGCTTAGACTTAGCCGGGGAGCTGTTTTTT. It yields the protein CASSLDLAGELFF.

V is TRBV19 and J is TRBJ1-5; D is uncertain. Germline-derived CDR1 and CDR2 are LNHDA and SQIVND (reference sequence). V was trimmed by 2 bases and J by 4 bases, leaving 6 bases between them. This CDR3 is built from 13 residues. The CDR3 DNA is TGTGCCAGTAGTATAAGAGGGAATCAGCCCCAGCATTTT. It yields the protein CASSIRGNQPQHF.

This clonotype was detected ten times or more. The V and J genes are TRBV27 and TRBJ2-1; weak D call: TRBD2 (6 bases). CDR3 size: 14 residues. V was cut by 5 bases and J by 8 bases, with 16 bases left in between. Per germline, CDR1 MNHEY and CDR2 SMNVEV (reference sequence). The CDR3 coding sequence is TGTGCCAGCAGTCCCTTGGGGAGGTCCCATGAGCAGTTCTTC. It yields the protein CASSPLGRSHEQFF.